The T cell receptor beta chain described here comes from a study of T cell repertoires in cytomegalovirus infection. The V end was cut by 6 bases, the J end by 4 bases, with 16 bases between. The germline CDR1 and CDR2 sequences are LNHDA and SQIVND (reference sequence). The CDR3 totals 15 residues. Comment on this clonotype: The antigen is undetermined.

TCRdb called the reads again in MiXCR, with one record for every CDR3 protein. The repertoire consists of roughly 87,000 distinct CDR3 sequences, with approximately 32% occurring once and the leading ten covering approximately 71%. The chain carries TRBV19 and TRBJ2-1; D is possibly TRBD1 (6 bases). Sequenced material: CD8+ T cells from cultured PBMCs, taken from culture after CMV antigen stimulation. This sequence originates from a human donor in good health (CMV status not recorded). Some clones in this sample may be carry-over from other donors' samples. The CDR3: CASSISGASYNEQFF. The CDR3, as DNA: TGTGCCAGTAGCATTTCAGGGGCTAGTTACAATGAGCAGTTCTTC.